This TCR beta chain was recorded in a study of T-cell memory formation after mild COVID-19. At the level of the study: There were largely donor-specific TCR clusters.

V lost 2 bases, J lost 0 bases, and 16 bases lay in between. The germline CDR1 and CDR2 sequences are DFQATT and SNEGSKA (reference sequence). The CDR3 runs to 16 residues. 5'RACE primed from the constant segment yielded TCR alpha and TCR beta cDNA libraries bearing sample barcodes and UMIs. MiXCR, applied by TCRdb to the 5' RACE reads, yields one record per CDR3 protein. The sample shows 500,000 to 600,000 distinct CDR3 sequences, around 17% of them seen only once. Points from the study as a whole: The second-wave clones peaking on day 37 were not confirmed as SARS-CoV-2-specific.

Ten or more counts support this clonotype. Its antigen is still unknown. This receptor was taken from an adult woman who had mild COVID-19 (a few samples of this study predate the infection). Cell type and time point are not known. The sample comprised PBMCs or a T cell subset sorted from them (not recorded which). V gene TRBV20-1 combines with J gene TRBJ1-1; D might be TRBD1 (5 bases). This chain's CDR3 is CSARRLSGTVNTEAFF. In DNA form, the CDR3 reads TGCAGTGCTAGAAGACTTTCGGGGACCGTGAACACTGAAGCTTTCTTT.